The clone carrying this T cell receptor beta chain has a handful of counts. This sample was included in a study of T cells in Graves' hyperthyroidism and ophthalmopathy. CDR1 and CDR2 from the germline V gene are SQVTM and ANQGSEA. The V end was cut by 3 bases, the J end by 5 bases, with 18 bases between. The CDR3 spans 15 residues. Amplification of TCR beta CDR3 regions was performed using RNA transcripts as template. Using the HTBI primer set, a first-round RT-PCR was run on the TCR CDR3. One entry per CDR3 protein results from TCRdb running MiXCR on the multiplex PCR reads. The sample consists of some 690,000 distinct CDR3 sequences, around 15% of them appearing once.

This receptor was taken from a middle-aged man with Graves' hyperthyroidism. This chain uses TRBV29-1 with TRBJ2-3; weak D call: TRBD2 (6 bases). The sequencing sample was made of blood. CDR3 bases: TGCAGCGTTGATCTTGGGACGGGCGGGGAAGATACGCAGTATTTT. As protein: CSVDLGTGGEDTQYF.